This is a list of T cell receptor beta chains from one sample in a study of long-term antiretroviral therapy in people with HIV. The repertoire was sequenced with immunoSEQ multiplex PCR; TCRdb's copy has only in-frame clones and lacks some. Of around 13,000 clones in the sample, 75% to 85% are singletons; the top ten hold 13%. Sequenced here: unsorted PBMCs, sampled 3.2 years before starting antiretroviral therapy. The receptors stem from a man aged 35 to 55 with HIV. CDR3s include the opening cysteine and the closing phenylalanine or tryptophan. Rows give clone size only sometimes, using once, few, many, or a class for an expanded clone.

clone_size	v_call	j_call	cdr3_aa
.	TRBV6-1	TRBJ1-3	CASSEMIGGINSGNTIYF
.	TRBV5-6	TRBJ1-3	CASSLRLAGNTIYF
.	TRBV9	TRBJ2-5	CASSVAAGLQETQYF
.	TRBV5-1	TRBJ1-2	CASSPLASSNYGYTF
.	TRBV30	TRBJ1-1	CAWREGSVNTEAFF
.	TRBV7-8	TRBJ2-1	CASSLTGTSGGNEQFF
.	TRBV30	TRBJ2-2	CAWSGNGELFF
.	TRBV10-3	TRBJ1-1	CAISDSGNTEAFF
.	TRBV9	TRBJ2-7	CASSVEGGTAVHEQYF
.	TRBV7-9	TRBJ1-1	CASSLRGGQTEAFF
.	TRBV6-5	TRBJ2-3	CASSYSGTNTDTQYF
.	TRBV6-1	TRBJ1-2	CARRQDGGDRGYTF
.	TRBV4-1	TRBJ2-1	CASSQDIAGGYTYNEQFF
.	TRBV12-5	TRBJ2-7	CASGQISGAYEQYF
.	TRBV2	TRBJ2-5	CASSQVVGQETQYF
.	TRBV5-1	TRBJ2-3	CASIPAPWQADTQYF
once	TRBV6-5	TRBJ2-7	CASSYSTQPWWEQYF
.	TRBV19	TRBJ2-7	CASSKNRVSSYEQYF
.	TRBV29-1	TRBJ1-1	CSVVGNTEAFF
.	TRBV6-1	TRBJ2-7	CASSEVKFGQAIRRSSYEQYF
.	TRBV15	TRBJ2-5	CATSREGVQETQYF
.	TRBV30	TRBJ2-7	CAWSGGLAGSYEQYF
medium-sized	TRBV7-8	TRBJ2-2	CASDAGVGELFF